The 32 T cell receptor beta chains presented below share a single source sample, sequenced in a study of early T cells in non-severe SARS-CoV-2 infection. TCRdb redid the calling of the 5' RACE reads with MiXCR, one entry per CDR3 protein. Counted here are roughly 100,000 distinct CDR3 sequences, 13% occurring once; the ten biggest clones make up approximately 6%. The sample consisted of whole blood. The source is an adult who was a healthcare worker with PCR-confirmed SARS-CoV-2 infection or an uninfected control (not recorded which).

The sample holds a few counts of this clonotype. The V gene is TRBV5-5, the J gene TRBJ2-1; 10 nucleotides match TRBD2. Losses at the gene ends were 4 bases for V and 6 bases for J; bases not matched to a gene: 7. The V gene's germline CDR1 is SGHKS and CDR2 YYEKEE (reference sequence). CDR3 length: 15 residues. CDR3: CASSLGLARGNEQFF. The CDR3 DNA reads as TGTGCCAGCAGCCTGGGACTAGCGCGAGGCAATGAGCAGTTCTTC.

This chain joins TRBV10-2 and TRBJ1-5, with 7 bases lining up with TRBD1. Germline CDR1 is WSHSY and CDR2 is SAAADI. Trimming removed 7 bases from V and 6 bases from J; junction bases left unmatched: 18. This CDR3 spans 17 amino acids. For the CDR3, the DNA is TGCGCCAGCAACTCCTTAGGGGGCGCGTATAAGAGTCAGCCCCAGCATTTT. Translated: CASNSLGGAYKSQPQHF.

This clonotype was observed a handful of times. The chain employs TRBV5-1 and TRBJ2-5, with 7 bases matching TRBD1. The CDR3 contains 17 residues. CDR1 is SGHRS, CDR2 YFSETQ, per germline. V shed 4 bases and J 2 bases; nucleotides not matched to a gene: 14. In DNA form, the CDR3 reads TGCGCCAGCAGCCTGGGGGTTAGGGACAGCTATCAAGAGACCCAGTACTTC. This gives the protein CASSLGVRDSYQETQYF.

V is TRBV18 and J is TRBJ2-7, with D possibly matching TRBD2 (6 bases). In germline, CDR1 is KGHSH, CDR2 LQKENI. Trimming took off 2 bases at V and 3 bases at J, with 20 bases between the two ends. CDR3 length equals 17 residues. Here the CDR3 DNA reads TGTGCCAGCTCACCAGGAACGGGACTGACTAAATACTACGAGCAGTACTTC. Translation gives CASSPGTGLTKYYEQYF.

This chain uses TRBV12-3 or TRBV12-4 with TRBJ2-7, with D possibly TRBD2 on 5 matching bases. V gave up 2 bases and J gave up 0 bases, with 8 bases separating them. The CDR3 has 14 residues. The CDR3 loop reads CASSLRGLSYEQYF. The CDR3 coding sequence is TGTGCCAGCAGTTTACGGGGTCTCTCCTACGAGCAGTACTTC.

This clonotype was seen a few times. The chain employs TRBV11-2 and TRBJ2-7, with D tentatively TRBD2 (6 bases). V lost 3 bases and J lost 5, with 14 bases in between. This CDR3 is 14 amino acids long. Germline loops: CDR1 SGHAT, CDR2 FQNNGV. This CDR3 reads CASSLTREDHEQYF. The CDR3 nucleotides are TGTGCCAGCAGCTTGACCAGGGAGGACCACGAGCAGTACTTC.

The J gene is TRBJ2-7, the V gene TRBV4-3, with TRBD1 identical over 9 bases. The CDR3 consists of 16 residues. Trimming removed 3 bases from V and 2 bases from J; junction bases left unmatched: 8. The germline V gene encodes CDR1 LGHNA and CDR2 YSLEER. CDR3 loop: CASSQGTGCPAYEQYF. CDR3 nucleotides: TGCGCCAGCAGCCAGGGGACAGGGTGTCCGGCCTACGAGCAGTACTTC.

V usage is TRBV20-1 and J usage is TRBJ2-5; D not certain. Trimming removed 2 bases from V and 4 bases from J, with 8 bases in between. CDR3 size: 12 residues. Germline loops: CDR1 DFQATT, CDR2 SNEGSKA (reference sequence). DNA of the CDR3: TGCAGTGCTAGACCGTTCCTAGAGACCCAGTACTTC. It translates to CSARPFLETQYF.

The table lists this clonotype with many counts. The chain is built from TRBV20-1 and TRBJ1-5; D is unresolved. CDR1 and CDR2 (germline): DFQATT, SNEGSKA (reference sequence). V was pared by 7 bases and J by 7 bases, with 17 bases between. CDR3 length equals 13 residues. The CDR3 region is CSVRSGPFQPQHF. CDR3 in DNA: TGCAGTGTAAGATCCGGCCCCTTCCAGCCCCAGCATTTT.

This clonotype was seen repeatedly, ten times or more. The chain combines TRBV6-1 with TRBJ2-7; tentatively, D is TRBD2 (5 bases). The CDR3 runs 15 residues. From germline, CDR1 is MNHNS and CDR2 SASEGT. V was trimmed by 8 bases and J by 1 base, leaving 18 bases between them. The chain's CDR3 is CASHIDWAGSYEQYF. CDR3 sequence (DNA): TGTGCCAGCCACATCGACTGGGCGGGTTCCTACGAGCAGTACTTC.

The rearrangement joins TRBV29-1 to TRBJ2-5; D remains ambiguous. Trimming cost V 6 bases and J 0 bases, with 11 bases left between them. Germline V CDR1 and CDR2: SQVTM, ANQGSEA. This CDR3 contains 13 residues. The CDR3 protein is CSVGQMYQETQYF. CDR3 sequence (DNA): TGCAGCGTCGGGCAGATGTACCAAGAGACCCAGTACTTC.

This clonotype was observed a few times. This sequence joins TRBV28 and TRBJ2-7, with 7 bases identical to TRBD1. V gave up 6 bases and J gave up 6 bases; unmatched junction bases: 14. The length of the CDR3 is 15 residues. CDR1 and CDR2 (germline): MDHEN, SYDVKM. CDR3 loop: CASSLVADRAGEQYF. DNA for the CDR3: TGTGCCAGCAGCCTAGTTGCAGACAGGGCAGGCGAGCAGTACTTC.

This clonotype was seen repeatedly, ten times or more. The chain employs TRBV12-3 or TRBV12-4 and TRBJ1-5; D is ambiguous. Trimming cost V 1 base and J 1 base, with 8 bases left between them. CDR3 length: 15 residues. The CDR3 sequence: CASSLGERSNQPQHF. For the CDR3, the DNA is TGTGCCAGCAGTTTAGGGGAGCGGAGCAATCAGCCCCAGCATTTT.

This clonotype appeared a few times. The gene calls are TRBV19 and TRBJ2-2; D unclear. V was pared by 3 bases and J by 6 bases, with 8 bases between. Germline V gene data show CDR1 as LNHDA and CDR2 as SQIVND (reference sequence). This CDR3 has 13 amino acids. CDR3 protein: CASSMGRSGELFF. In nucleotides, the CDR3 is TGTGCCAGTAGTATGGGAAGGTCCGGGGAGCTGTTTTTT.

This sequence joins TRBV4-1 and TRBJ2-2; D possibly corresponds to TRBD1 (5 bases). Germline loops: CDR1 MGHRA, CDR2 YSYEKL. The ends were cut back, 3 bases at V and 2 bases at J, with 10 bases in the middle. The CDR3 contains 15 residues. The CDR3 reads CASSHIQENTGELFF. DNA for the CDR3: TGCGCCAGCAGCCATATACAGGAAAACACCGGGGAGCTGTTTTTT.

This clonotype showed up just a few times. This rearrangement joins TRBV18 to TRBJ1-3, with 7 bases that match TRBD1. From germline, CDR1 is KGHSH and CDR2 LQKENI. V lost 3 bases and J lost 4; bases outside the gene matches: 6. The CDR3 runs 15 residues. CDR3 sequence reads: CASSPVATGGNTIYF. The CDR3 DNA reads TGTGCCAGCTCACCCGTAGCGACAGGGGGAAACACCATATATTTT.

This clonotype occurred a few times. The chain has TRBV7-2 and TRBJ2-3, with D perhaps TRBD2 (6 bases). The CDR3 totals 14 residues. The V end was cut by 4 bases, the J end by 2 bases, with 10 bases between. The V gene's germline CDR1 is SGHTA and CDR2 FQGNSA. The CDR3 protein is CASSSGLNTDTQYF. Written as DNA, the CDR3 is TGTGCCAGCAGCTCCGGACTAAACACAGATACGCAGTATTTT.

The table lists this clonotype with many counts. V gene TRBV7-9 combines with J gene TRBJ1-3; D is undetermined. The V and J ends lost 9 bases and 2 bases respectively, with 8 bases between them. The V gene's germline CDR1 is SEHNR and CDR2 FQNEAQ (reference sequence). The CDR3 runs 12 residues. The CDR3 region has the DNA TGTGCCAGTTTCCCCACTGGAAACACCATATATTTT. It yields the protein CASFPTGNTIYF.

The sample holds a few counts of this clonotype. The chain recombines TRBV4-1 with TRBJ2-1; 13 nucleotides align to TRBD2. The CDR3 sequence is 15 residues long. V shed 3 bases and J 8 bases; nucleotides not matched to a gene: 4. Germline loops: CDR1 MGHRA, CDR2 YSYEKL. The CDR3 loop is CASSHGLAGVYEQFF. In DNA form, the CDR3 reads TGCGCCAGCAGCCACGGACTAGCGGGAGTCTATGAGCAGTTCTTC.

This clonotype was detected a few times. The chain links TRBV3-1 to TRBJ2-4, with D unresolved. The V end was cut by 0 bases, the J end by 0 bases, with 9 bases between. This CDR3 is 16 amino acids long. Germline CDR1 is LGHDT and CDR2 is YNNKEL (reference sequence). CDR3 in DNA: TGTGCCAGCAGCCAAGATCAGCCGGGAGCCAAAAACATTCAGTACTTC. It specifies CASSQDQPGAKNIQYF.

The CDR3 sequence: CASSLGGFSDTQYF. In DNA, the CDR3 is TGTGCCAGCAGCTTAGGAGGGTTCTCGGATACGCAGTATTTT. The chain is built from TRBV11-2 and TRBJ2-3; possible D gene TRBD2, 5 bases. CDR1 is SGHAT and CDR2 is FQNNGV in the germline V gene. Trimming left V 1 base short and J 6 bases short, with 11 bases between. CDR3 size: 14 residues.

This chain connects TRBV28 to TRBJ2-4; TRBD1 aligns across 8 bases. Germline CDR1 MDHEN, CDR2 SYDVKM. V lost 6 bases to trimming and J lost 0 bases; unmatched junction nucleotides: 7. This CDR3 is 16 amino acids long. DNA for the CDR3: TGTGCCAGCAGGGTTGACAGGGGAGTAGCCAAAAACATTCAGTACTTC. Translated, it gives CASRVDRGVAKNIQYF.

The genes are TRBV28 and TRBJ1-6, with TRBD1 as a possible D gene (6 bases). V lost 7 bases, J lost 9 bases, and 19 bases lay in between. The CDR3 loop spans 15 amino acids. CDR1 MDHEN and CDR2 SYDVKM come from the germline V gene. In DNA, the CDR3 is TGTGCCAGCACCGGCCCCGGGACAAGGGGTTCACCCCTCCACTTT. It yields the protein CASTGPGTRGSPLHF.

This clonotype was seen a few times. The rearrangement links TRBV7-8 to TRBJ2-7; 9 bases fit TRBD1. This CDR3 has 17 amino acids. Germline loops: CDR1 SGHVS, CDR2 FQNEAQ. The V segment lost 4 bases and the J segment 6 bases; nucleotides outside the gene matches: 16. This CDR3 reads CASSSRGTGIGMSEQYF. The CDR3 coding sequence is TGTGCCAGCAGCTCCCGCGGGACAGGGATCGGGATGAGCGAGCAGTACTTC.

This clonotype was found a few times. This rearrangement joins TRBV6-6 to TRBJ2-6, with TRBD1 as a possible D gene (6 bases). The CDR3 has 17 amino acids. V gave up 10 bases and J gave up 0 bases, with 19 bases separating them. Per the germline V gene, CDR1 is MNHNY and CDR2 is SVGAGI (reference sequence). In DNA, the CDR3 is TGTGCCACGAAACAGGGTCGCAAAAGCTCTGGGGCCAACGTCCTGACTTTC. Protein sequence: CATKQGRKSSGANVLTF.

V and J are TRBV7-8 and TRBJ2-5; 7 positions agree with TRBD2. The CDR3 extends over 14 amino acids. CDR1 and CDR2 from the germline V gene are SGHVS and FQNEAQ. After removal of 5 bases from V and 2 bases from J, the junction contained 5 bases not matched to a gene. The CDR3 nucleotides are TGTGCCAGCAGCCATCTAGCGGATCAAGAGACCCAGTACTTC. Translating it yields CASSHLADQETQYF.

This clonotype was observed many times. The CDR3 DNA sequence: TGTGCCAGCAGTTTTATTACAGGGTCGAGAGAGCAGTACTTC. Amino acids: CASSFITGSREQYF. This rearrangement joins TRBV12-3 or TRBV12-4 to TRBJ2-7, with D possibly TRBD1 on 6 matching bases. V was clipped by 3 bases and J by 7 bases, with 16 bases between them. This CDR3 spans 14 amino acids.

The V call is TRBV28, the J call TRBJ2-5; TRBD1 aligns across 9 bases. J lost 7 bases, V lost 8 bases, and 5 bases had no gene match. The germline CDR1 and CDR2 sequences are MDHEN and SYDVKM. The CDR3 contains 12 residues. The CDR3 DNA reads TGTGCCAGCGGACAGGGGCGGGGGACCCAGTACTTC. As protein: CASGQGRGTQYF.

V gene TRBV3-1 combines with J gene TRBJ1-1, with unresolved D. Germline CDR1 reads LGHDT; CDR2 reads YNNKEL (reference sequence). Trimming took 5 bases from V and 1 from J, leaving 8 bases between them. This CDR3 spans 13 amino acids. CDR3 sequence: CASSFGTNTEAFF. CDR3 bases: TGTGCCAGCAGCTTTGGAACGAACACTGAAGCTTTCTTT.

This clonotype was observed a handful of times. The V gene is TRBV4-1, the J gene TRBJ1-2, with D maybe TRBD1 (6 bases). Looked up from germline, CDR1 is MGHRA and CDR2 is YSYEKL. The CDR3 is 15 amino acids. The V end lost 2 bases, the J end lost 4 bases, and 14 bases lay between the germline ends. The CDR3 DNA is TGCGCCAGCAGCCAACAAACTGGGGACACCTATGGCTACACCTTC. This gives the protein CASSQQTGDTYGYTF.

The chain employs TRBV7-2 and TRBJ1-1, with a tentative D call TRBD1 (6 bases). This CDR3 has 14 amino acids. The V gene lost 7 bases and the J gene lost 0 bases, with 12 bases spanning the gap. Germline V CDR1 and CDR2: SGHTA, FQGNSA. CDR3 sequence reads: CASNQGWMNTEAFF. Here the CDR3 DNA reads TGTGCCAGCAACCAGGGGTGGATGAACACTGAAGCTTTCTTT.

This clonotype came up a few times. J is TRBJ1-5 and V is TRBV29-1, with D possibly being TRBD1 (6 bases). V was pared by 3 bases and J by 4 bases, with 10 bases between. Germline CDR1 is SQVTM and CDR2 is ANQGSEA. This CDR3 contains 13 residues. CDR3: CSVEQGRNQPQHF. CDR3 in DNA: TGCAGCGTTGAGCAGGGGAGGAATCAGCCCCAGCATTTT.